Below are 9 T cell receptor beta chains sequenced from a single sample in a study of response to subunit inactivated influenza vaccine. TCRdb independently ran MiXCR on the RT-PCR reads; one entry per CDR3 protein. This repertoire shows 710,000 or so distinct CDR3 sequences, about 15% found once; its top ten account for roughly 11%. This specimen consisted of PBMCs from blood, obtained 12 days after vaccination. Receptor source: a man aged 45-60 years who received an inactivated influenza vaccine.

The chain is built from TRBV7-2 and TRBJ1-6; possible D gene TRBD1, 5 bases. The CDR3 is 15 amino acids. Germline CDR1 and CDR2: SGHTA and FQGNSA. V shed 5 bases and J shed 5 bases, with 13 bases lying between them. The CDR3 DNA reads as TGTGCCAGCAGCACGAGGGACGGAAATAATTCACCCCTCCACTTT. Protein: CASSTRDGNNSPLHF.

The rearrangement links TRBV7-2 to TRBJ2-3, with 16 positions matching TRBD2. V lost 3 bases, J lost 8 bases, and 2 bases stayed unmatched. Germline V gives CDR1 SGHTA, CDR2 FQGNSA. The CDR3 covers 15 residues. The CDR3 DNA reads as TGTGCCAGCAGCTTTGGGACTAGCGGGAGGGCTACGCAGTATTTT. This translates into CASSFGTSGRATQYF.

This clonotype has at least ten counts. The rearrangement joins TRBV12-3 or TRBV12-4 to TRBJ2-7; 7 nucleotides agree with TRBD1. This CDR3 spans 17 amino acids. V was clipped by 5 bases and J by 0 bases; unmatched bases: 13. The CDR3 protein is CASSLGGTEQASYEQYF. CDR3 nucleotides: TGTGCCAGCAGTCTAGGTGGGACAGAACAGGCCTCCTACGAGCAGTACTTC.

Only a few counts were recorded for this clonotype. The chain recombines TRBV20-1 with TRBJ2-7; the match to TRBD2 covers 10 bases. Germline values: CDR1 DFQATT, CDR2 SNEGSKA (reference sequence). The CDR3 covers 14 residues. With 3 bases clipped from V and 6 bases from J, the junction kept 8 bases outside the gene matches. CDR3 protein: CSASFSSSGSEQYF. In nucleotides, the CDR3 is TGCAGTGCTAGTTTTTCTTCTAGCGGGAGCGAGCAGTACTTC.

This chain joins TRBV5-6 and TRBJ2-1, with 10 nucleotides matching TRBD1. Germline V gene data show CDR1 as SGHDT and CDR2 as YYEEEE. The CDR3 is 15 amino acids. The ends lost 3 bases at V and 13 bases at J; junction bases unmatched: 13. The CDR3 nucleotides are TGTGCCAGCAGCTCCGGGACAGGGGTAGCCGGGAGCCAGTTCTTC. It yields the protein CASSSGTGVAGSQFF.

The genes are TRBV7-2 and TRBJ2-7; maybe TRBD1 (5 bases). The CDR3 spans 15 residues. From germline, CDR1 is SGHTA and CDR2 FQGNSA. V lost 1 base and J 6 bases, leaving 16 bases between the germline ends. The CDR3 DNA sequence: TGTGCCAGCAGCTTAGTGCCTGCAGGGTCTGGCGAGCAGTACTTC. This translates into CASSLVPAGSGEQYF.

The V call is TRBV2, the J call TRBJ2-1; TRBD1 agrees at 7 bases. Trimming at V came to 6 bases and at J to 8 bases, leaving 13 bases not matched to a gene. The CDR3 sequence is 15 residues long. The germline CDR1 and CDR2 sequences are SNHLY and FYNNEI. CDR3 DNA: TGTGCCAGCAGCGACAGGGTCCTTGTTAATGATGAGCAGTTCTTC. Its translation: CASSDRVLVNDEQFF.

CDR3 protein: CASSHILIGNEQFF. The DNA for the CDR3 is TGCGCCAGCAGCCATATCCTTATAGGGAATGAGCAGTTCTTC. This rearrangement joins TRBV4-1 to TRBJ2-1; the D is unclear. This CDR3 comprises 14 residues. V shed 3 bases and J shed 7 bases, with 13 bases lying between them. Germline CDR1 and CDR2: MGHRA and YSYEKL.

CDR3 coding DNA: TGTGCCAGCAGCCCATCGGAGGGCTATGGCTACACCTTC. Residues: CASSPSEGYGYTF. V gene TRBV11-2 combines with J gene TRBJ1-2; D gene unclear. Trimming cost V 5 bases and J 4 bases, with 11 bases left between them. Germline values: CDR1 SGHAT, CDR2 FQNNGV. The CDR3 contains 13 residues.